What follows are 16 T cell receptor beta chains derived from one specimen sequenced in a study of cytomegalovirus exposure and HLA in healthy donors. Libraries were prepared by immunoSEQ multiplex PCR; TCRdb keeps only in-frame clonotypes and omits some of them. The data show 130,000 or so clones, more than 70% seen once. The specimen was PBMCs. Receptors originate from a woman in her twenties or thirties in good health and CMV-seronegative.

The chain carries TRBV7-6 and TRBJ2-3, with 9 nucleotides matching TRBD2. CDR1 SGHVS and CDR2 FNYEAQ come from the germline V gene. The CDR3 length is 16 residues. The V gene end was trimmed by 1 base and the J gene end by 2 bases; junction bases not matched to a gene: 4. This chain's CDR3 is CASSLVAGGYTDTQYF. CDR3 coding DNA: TGTGCCAGCAGCTTAGTGGCGGGGGGGTACACAGATACGCAGTATTTT.

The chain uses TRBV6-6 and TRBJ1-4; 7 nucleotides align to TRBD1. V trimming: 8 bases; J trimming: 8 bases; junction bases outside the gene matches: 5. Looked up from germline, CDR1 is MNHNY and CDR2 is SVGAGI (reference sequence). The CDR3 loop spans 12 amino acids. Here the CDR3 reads CASGDSGEKLFF. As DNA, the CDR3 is TGTGCCAGCGGGGACAGTGGAGAAAAACTGTTTTTT.

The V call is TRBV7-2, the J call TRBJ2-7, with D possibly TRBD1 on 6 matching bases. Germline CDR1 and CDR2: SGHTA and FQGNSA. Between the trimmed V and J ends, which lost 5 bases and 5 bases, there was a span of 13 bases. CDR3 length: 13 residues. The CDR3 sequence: CASSPTGSHEQYF. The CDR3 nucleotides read TGTGCCAGCAGCCCTACAGGGTCCCACGAGCAGTACTTC.

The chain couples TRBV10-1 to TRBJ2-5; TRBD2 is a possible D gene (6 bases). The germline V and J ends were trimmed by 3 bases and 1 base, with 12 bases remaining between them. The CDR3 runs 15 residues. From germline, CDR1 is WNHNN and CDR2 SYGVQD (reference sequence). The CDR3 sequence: CASSEGRQIQETQYF. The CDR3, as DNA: TGCGCCAGCAGTGAAGGGAGGCAAATCCAAGAGACCCAGTACTTC.

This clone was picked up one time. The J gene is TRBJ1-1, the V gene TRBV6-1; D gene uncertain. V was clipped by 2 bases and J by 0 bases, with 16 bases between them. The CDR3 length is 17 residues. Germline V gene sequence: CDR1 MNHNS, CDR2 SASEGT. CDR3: CASSELRQRPMNTEAFF. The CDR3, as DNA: TGTGCCAGCAGTGAACTGCGGCAGAGACCTATGAACACTGAAGCTTTCTTT.

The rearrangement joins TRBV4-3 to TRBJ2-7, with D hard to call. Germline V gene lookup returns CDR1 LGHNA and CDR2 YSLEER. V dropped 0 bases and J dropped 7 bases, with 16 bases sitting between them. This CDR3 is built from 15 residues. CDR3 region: CASSQDRRLVREQYF. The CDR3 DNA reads TGCGCCAGCAGCCAAGATAGAAGGCTAGTGAGAGAGCAGTACTTC.

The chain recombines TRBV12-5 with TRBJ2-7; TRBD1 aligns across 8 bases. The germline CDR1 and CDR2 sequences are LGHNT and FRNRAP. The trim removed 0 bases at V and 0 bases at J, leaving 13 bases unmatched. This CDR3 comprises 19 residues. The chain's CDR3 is CASGLVLGRGLGSSYEQYF. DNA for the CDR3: TGTGCTAGTGGTTTGGTACTCGGCAGGGGGCTGGGAAGCTCCTACGAGCAGTACTTC.

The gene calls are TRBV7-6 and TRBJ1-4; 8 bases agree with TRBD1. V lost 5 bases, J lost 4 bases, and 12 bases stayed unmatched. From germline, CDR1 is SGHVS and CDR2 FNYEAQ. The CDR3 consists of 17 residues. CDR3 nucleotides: TGTGCCAGCAGCCCACTACTTATACAGGGGGGTAATGAAAAACTGTTTTTT. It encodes CASSPLLIQGGNEKLFF.

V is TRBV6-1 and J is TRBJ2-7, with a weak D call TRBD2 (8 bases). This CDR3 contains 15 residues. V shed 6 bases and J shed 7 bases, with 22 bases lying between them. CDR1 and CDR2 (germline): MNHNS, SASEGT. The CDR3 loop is CASSGRGRRGREQYF. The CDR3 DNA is TGTGCCAGCAGCGGGAGGGGGCGCCGAGGGAGGGAGCAGTACTTC.

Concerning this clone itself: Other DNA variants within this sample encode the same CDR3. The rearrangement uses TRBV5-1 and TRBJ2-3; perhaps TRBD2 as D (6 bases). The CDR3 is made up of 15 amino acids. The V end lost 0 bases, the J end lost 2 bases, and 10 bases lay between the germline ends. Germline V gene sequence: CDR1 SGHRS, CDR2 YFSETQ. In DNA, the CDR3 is TGCGCCAGCAGCTTGGGAGGCGGGGCCACAGATACGCAGTATTTT. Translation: CASSLGGGATDTQYF.

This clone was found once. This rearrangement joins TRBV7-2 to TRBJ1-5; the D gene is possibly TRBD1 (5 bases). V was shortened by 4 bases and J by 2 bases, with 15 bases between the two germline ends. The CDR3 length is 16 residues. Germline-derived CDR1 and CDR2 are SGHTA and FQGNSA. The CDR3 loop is CASSSRGGVGNQPQHF. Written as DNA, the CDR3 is TGTGCCAGCAGCTCCCGGGGGGGTGTGGGCAATCAGCCCCAGCATTTT.

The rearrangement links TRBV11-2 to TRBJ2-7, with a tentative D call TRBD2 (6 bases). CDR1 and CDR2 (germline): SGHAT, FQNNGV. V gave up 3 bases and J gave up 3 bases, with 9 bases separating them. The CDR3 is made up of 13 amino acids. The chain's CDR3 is CASSFTGSYEQYF. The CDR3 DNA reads TGTGCCAGCAGCTTTACCGGGAGCTACGAGCAGTACTTC.

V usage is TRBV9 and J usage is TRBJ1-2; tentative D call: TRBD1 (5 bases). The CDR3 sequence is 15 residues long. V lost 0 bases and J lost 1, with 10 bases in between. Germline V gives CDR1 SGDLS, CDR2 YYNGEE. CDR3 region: CASSVGAGFNYGYTF. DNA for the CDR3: TGTGCCAGCAGCGTAGGGGCAGGGTTTAACTATGGCTACACCTTC. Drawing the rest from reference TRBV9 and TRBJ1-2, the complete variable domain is DSGVTQTPKHLITATGQRVTLRCSPRSGDLSVYWYQQSLDQGLQFLIQYYNGEERAKGNILERFSAQQFPDLHSELNLSSLELGDSALYFCASSVGAGFNYGYTFGSGTRLTVV.

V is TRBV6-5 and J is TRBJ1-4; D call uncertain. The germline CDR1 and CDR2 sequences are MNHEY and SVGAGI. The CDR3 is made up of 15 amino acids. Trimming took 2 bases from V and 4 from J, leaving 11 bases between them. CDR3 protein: CASSYGEGSNEKLFF. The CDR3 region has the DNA TGTGCCAGCAGTTACGGTGAGGGTAGTAATGAAAAACTGTTTTTT.

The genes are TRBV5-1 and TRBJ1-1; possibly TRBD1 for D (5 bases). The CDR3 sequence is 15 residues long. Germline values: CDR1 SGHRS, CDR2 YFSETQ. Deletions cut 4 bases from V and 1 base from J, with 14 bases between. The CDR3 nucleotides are TGCGCCAGCAGCGTCGGAGGGGCGCGGAACACTGAAGCTTTCTTT. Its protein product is CASSVGGARNTEAFF.

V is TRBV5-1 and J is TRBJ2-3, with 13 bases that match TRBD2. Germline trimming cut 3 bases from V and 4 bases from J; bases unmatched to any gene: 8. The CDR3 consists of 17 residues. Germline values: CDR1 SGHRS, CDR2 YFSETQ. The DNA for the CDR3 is TGCGCCAGCAGCTGGACCACTAGCGGGGGGGCCCCAGATACGCAGTATTTT. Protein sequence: CASSWTTSGGAPDTQYF.